The entry below describes one TCR beta chain. Its cognate antigen is unknown. Researchers ran the PCR with 60 Vbeta and 13 Jbeta primers. Only in-frame clones appear in the TCRdb table, and some are missing; sequencing was by immunoSEQ multiplex PCR. Of just under 95,000 clones in the sample, about 83% were seen once. These data come from a study of cytomegalovirus exposure and HLA in healthy donors. Overall study: From approximately 170 million T cells, an earlier analysis saw 120 million or so unique TCR beta sequences.

CDR1 is LNHDA and CDR2 is SQIVND in the germline V gene (reference sequence). The CDR3 length is 12 residues. The V end lost 4 bases, the J end lost 7 bases, and 8 bases lay between the germline ends. The study's findings and limits: Immune exposure was documented only through CMV serostatus.

The rearrangement joins TRBV19 to TRBJ2-1; no clear D. The origin of this receptor is a woman in her late teens or twenties in good health and CMV-seropositive. The specimen sequenced was PBMCs. The CDR3, as DNA: TGTGCCAGTAGTAACGCGGTGAATGAGCAGTTCTTC. This gives the protein CASSNAVNEQFF.